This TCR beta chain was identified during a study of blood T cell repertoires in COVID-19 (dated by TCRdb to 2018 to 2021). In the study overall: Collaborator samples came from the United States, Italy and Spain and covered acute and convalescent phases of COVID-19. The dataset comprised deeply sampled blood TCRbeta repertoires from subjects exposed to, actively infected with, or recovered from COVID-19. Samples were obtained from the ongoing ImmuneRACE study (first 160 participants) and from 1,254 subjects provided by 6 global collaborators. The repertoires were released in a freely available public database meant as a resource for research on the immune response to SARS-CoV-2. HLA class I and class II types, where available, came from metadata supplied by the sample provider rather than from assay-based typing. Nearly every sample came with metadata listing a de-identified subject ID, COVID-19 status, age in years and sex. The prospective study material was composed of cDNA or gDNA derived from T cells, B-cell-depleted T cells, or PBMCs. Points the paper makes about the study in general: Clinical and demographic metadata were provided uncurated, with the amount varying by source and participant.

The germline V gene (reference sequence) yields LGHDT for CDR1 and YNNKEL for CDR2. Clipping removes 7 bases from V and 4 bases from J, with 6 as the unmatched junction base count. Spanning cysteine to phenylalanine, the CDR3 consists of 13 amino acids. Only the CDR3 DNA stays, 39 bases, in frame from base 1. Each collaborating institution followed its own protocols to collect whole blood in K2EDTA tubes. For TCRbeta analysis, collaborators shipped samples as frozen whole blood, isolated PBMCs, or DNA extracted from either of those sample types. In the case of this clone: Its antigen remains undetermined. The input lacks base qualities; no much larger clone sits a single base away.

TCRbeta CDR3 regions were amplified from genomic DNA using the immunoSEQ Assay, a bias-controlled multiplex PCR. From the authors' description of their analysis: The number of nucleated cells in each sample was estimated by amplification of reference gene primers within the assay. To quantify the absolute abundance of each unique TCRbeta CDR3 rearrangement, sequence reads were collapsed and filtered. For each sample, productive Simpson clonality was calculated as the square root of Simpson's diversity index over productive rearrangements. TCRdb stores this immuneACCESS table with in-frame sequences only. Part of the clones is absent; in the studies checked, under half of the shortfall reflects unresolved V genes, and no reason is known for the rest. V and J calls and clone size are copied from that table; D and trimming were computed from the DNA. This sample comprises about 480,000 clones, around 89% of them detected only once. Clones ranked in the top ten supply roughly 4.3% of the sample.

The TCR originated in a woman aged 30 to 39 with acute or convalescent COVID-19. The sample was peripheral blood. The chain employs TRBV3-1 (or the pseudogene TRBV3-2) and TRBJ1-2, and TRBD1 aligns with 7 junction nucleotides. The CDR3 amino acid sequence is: CASTGQLFYGYTF. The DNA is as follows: TGTGCCAGCACGGGACAGCTATTCTATGGCTACACCTTC.